The sequence of this T cell receptor (beta chain) was determined in a study of Graves' ophthalmopathy and Graves' hyperthyroidism. In the case of this clonotype: A read error may explain this, as a much larger clone is one base away.

Amplification from RNA transcripts yielded the TCR beta CDR3 regions. HTBI-primed first-round RT-PCR preceded second-round multiplex PCR. TCRdb reprocessed the multiplex PCR reads via MiXCR and lists one record per CDR3 protein. This sample has roughly 480,000 distinct CDR3 sequences, with about an eighth found just once. CDR3 length equals 14 residues. Germline assignment: CDR1 MDHEN and CDR2 SYDVKM. The TCR comes from a young woman with Graves' ophthalmopathy. This sequence joins TRBV28 and TRBJ2-7; 9 positions match TRBD2. Sequencing used blood. CDR3 nucleotides: TGTGCAAGCCAGCCGAGCGGGAGGAGCCACGAGCAGTACTTC. This sequence encodes CASQPSGRSHEQYF. Looking up the rest from reference TRBV28 and TRBJ2-7 gives the full variable domain: DVKVTQSSRYLVKRTGEKVFLECVQDMDHENMFWYRQDPGLGLRLIYFSYDVKMKEKGDIPEGYSVSREKKERFSLILESASTNQTSMYLCASQPSGRSHEQYFGPGTRLTVT.